This T cell receptor (beta chain) was observed in a study of shared clonotypes between healthy human individuals. Per the germline V gene, CDR1 is MDHEN and CDR2 is SYDVKM. V lost 3 bases and J 0 bases, leaving 11 bases between the germline ends. The CDR3 covers 15 residues. The data were produced by immunoSEQ multiplex PCR, yet TCRdb's version contains in-frame clones alone and is incomplete. The table shows around 1.1 million clones, with approximately 80% occurring only once. The V gene is TRBV28, the J gene TRBJ1-1; possible D gene TRBD1, 5 bases. The sample was memory CD4+ T cells from PBMCs. Subset meaning: CD45RA-negative fraction. This receptor was taken from a man younger than 35 in good health. Some clones in this sample may be carry-over from other donors' samples. The CDR3 bases are TGTGCCAGCAGTTTGGGAGGGACCATGAACACTGAAGCTTTCTTT. Its translation is CASSLGGTMNTEAFF.